This paragraph reports one T cell receptor beta chain. Its antigen is still unknown. The data derive from a study of T cell repertoires in cytomegalovirus infection. Study in general: CMV epitopes in the study were HLA-C-restricted (recently identified) and HLA-B-restricted (well studied). Public TCR beta signature analysis indicated the presence of both CMV infection and matching HLA type.

CDR3 length: 17 amino acids. The ends lost 2 bases at V and 1 base at J; junction bases unmatched: 6. Per the germline V gene, CDR1 is LNHNV and CDR2 is YYDKDF (reference sequence). One entry per CDR3 protein, called by TCRdb with MiXCR from the reads. This table holds approximately 910,000 distinct CDR3 sequences, less than 40% found once. Broader study findings: Predominance within the ex vivo response was attributable to HLA-C-restricted CMV-specific TCR beta clonotypes. Cumulative frequency (of public TCR beta family members) identified carriers of CMV plus the relevant HLA.

Sequenced here: cultured CD8+ T cells from PBMCs, sampled from culture after CMV antigen stimulation. The clonotype comes from a human donor in good health (CMV status not recorded). Some clones in this sample may be carry-over from other donors' samples. The rearrangement joins TRBV15 to TRBJ1-1; 11 bases line up with TRBD1. CDR3 nucleotides: TGTGCCACCAGCAGACCCGGACAGGGGGCTGAGAACACTGAAGCTTTCTTT. Encoded protein: CATSRPGQGAENTEAFF.